This TCR beta chain was obtained from a study of long-term antiretroviral therapy in people with HIV. Version v3.0 of the immunoSEQ assay ran at survey level. Repertoires were generated with immunoSEQ multiplex PCR, while TCRdb's copy carries only in-frame clones and drops some. The sample consists of some 18,000 clones, roughly 80% of them appearing once. Trimming stripped 6 bases from V and 3 bases from J, with 11 bases between. The CDR3 is made up of 13 amino acids. Germline values: CDR1 MDHEN, CDR2 SYDVKM. This clone was seen once. Sequencing was performed on unsorted PBMCs, taken 0.6 years after starting antiretroviral therapy. This chain connects TRBV28 to TRBJ1-1, with D maybe TRBD1 (5 bases). The source of this sequence is a woman between 18 and 30 years old with HIV. This CDR3 is CASRFTGDTEAFF. In DNA form, the CDR3 reads TGTGCCAGCAGATTTACAGGAGACACTGAAGCTTTCTTT.